This T cell receptor (beta chain) is from a study of CD8+CD57+ T cells in acquired aplastic anemia. Genomic DNA provided the template from which TCR beta VDJ and CDR3 profiles were obtained. Each CDR3 protein gets one entry after TCRdb re-called the reads with MiXCR. This table has over 150,000 distinct CDR3 sequences, around 50% appearing once. This CDR3 spans 15 amino acids. V was pared by 5 bases and J by 3 bases, with 14 bases between. CDR1 and CDR2 from the germline V gene are SNHLY and FYNNEI. Sequenced patients had shown CD8+CD57+ cell expansion by flow cytometry. At blood sampling, none of the patients had yet received therapy. This clonotype was counted only a few times.

Sequenced: sorted CD4+, CD8+, or CD8+CD57+ T cells (not recorded which) from PBMCs. The V and J genes are TRBV2 and TRBJ1-5; D is undetermined. This clonotype originated in a human donor with aplastic anemia. In DNA form, the CDR3 reads TGTGCCAGCAGTTTAACCTCCTCCCTCAATCAGCCCCAGCATTTT. Protein: CASSLTSSLNQPQHF.